This TCR beta chain comes out of a study of tissue T cells after allogeneic stem cell transplantation. With regard to this clone: Gene and germline names: mouse. The read ends 1 residue before the CDR3 terminus; that terminus is restored from the germline J gene.

The V gene's germline CDR1 is LGHNA and CDR2 YSYQKL. The CDR3 consists of 15 residues. V lost 0 bases, J lost 0 bases, and 7 bases lay in between. This sample's time point: mouse harvest day 14 after allogeneic transplant. Each mouse received 10^7 T-cell-depleted marrow cells plus 10^6 splenic CD5+ T cells by tail vein. Repertoires were generated with immunoSEQ multiplex PCR, while TCRdb's copy carries only in-frame clones and drops some. This sample has about 3,000 clones; 45% occur once, and the top ten carry 25% to 30%. The sequence was collected from a female BALB/c mouse given C57BL/6 T cells with graft-versus-host disease after an allogeneic hematopoietic cell transplant. Sample: lymph node tissue. The rearrangement joins TRBV2 to TRBJ2-4, with D perhaps TRBD1 or TRBD2 (6 bases each). The CDR3 DNA, read in part, is TGTGCCAGCAGCCAAGAAGGGGGGAGTCAAAACACCTTGTAC. It codes for CASSQEGGSQNTLY. The entire CDR3 protein reads CASSQEGGSQNTLYF.